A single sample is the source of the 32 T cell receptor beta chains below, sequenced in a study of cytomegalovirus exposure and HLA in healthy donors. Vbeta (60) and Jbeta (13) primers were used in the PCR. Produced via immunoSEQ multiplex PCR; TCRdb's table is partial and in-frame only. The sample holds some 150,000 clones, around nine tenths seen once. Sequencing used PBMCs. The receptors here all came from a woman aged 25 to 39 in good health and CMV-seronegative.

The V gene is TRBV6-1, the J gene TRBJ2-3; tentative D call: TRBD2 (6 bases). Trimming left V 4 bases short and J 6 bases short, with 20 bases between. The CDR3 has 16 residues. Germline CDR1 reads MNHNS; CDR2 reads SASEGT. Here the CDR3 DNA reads TGTGCCAGCAGTGGAGAACTAGCCCGGGTGGAGGATACGCAGTATTTT. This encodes CASSGELARVEDTQYF.

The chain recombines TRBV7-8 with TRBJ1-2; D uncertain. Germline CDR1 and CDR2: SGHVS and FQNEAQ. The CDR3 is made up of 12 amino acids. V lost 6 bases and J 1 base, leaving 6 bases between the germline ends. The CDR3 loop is CASSQVNYGYTF. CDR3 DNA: TGTGCCAGCAGTCAGGTTAACTATGGCTACACCTTC.

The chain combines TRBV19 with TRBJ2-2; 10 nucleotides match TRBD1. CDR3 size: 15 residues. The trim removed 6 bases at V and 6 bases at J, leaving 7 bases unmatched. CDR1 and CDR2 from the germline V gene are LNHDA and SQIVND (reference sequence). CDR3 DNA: TGTGCCAGTAGCCAGACAGGGGGCGCCTCCGGGGAGCTGTTTTTT. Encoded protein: CASSQTGGASGELFF.

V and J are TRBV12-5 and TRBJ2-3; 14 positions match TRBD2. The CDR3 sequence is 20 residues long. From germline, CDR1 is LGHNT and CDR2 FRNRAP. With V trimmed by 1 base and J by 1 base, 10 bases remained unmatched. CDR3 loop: CASGLAATRGLAGGTDTQYF. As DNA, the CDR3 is TGTGCTAGTGGTTTGGCAGCGACAAGGGGACTAGCGGGAGGCACAGATACGCAGTATTTT.

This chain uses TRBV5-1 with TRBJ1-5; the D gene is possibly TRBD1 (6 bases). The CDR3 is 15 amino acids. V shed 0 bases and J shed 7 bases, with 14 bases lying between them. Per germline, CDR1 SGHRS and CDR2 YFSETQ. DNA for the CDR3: TGCGCCAGCAGCTTGGATGCGGGGGGGCTGCAGCCCCAGCATTTT. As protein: CASSLDAGGLQPQHF.

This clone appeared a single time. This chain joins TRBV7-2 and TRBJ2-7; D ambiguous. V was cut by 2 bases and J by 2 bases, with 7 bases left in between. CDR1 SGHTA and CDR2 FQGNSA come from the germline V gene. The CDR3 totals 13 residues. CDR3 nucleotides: TGTGCCAGCAGCTTACAAACTACCTACGAGCAGTACTTC. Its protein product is CASSLQTTYEQYF.

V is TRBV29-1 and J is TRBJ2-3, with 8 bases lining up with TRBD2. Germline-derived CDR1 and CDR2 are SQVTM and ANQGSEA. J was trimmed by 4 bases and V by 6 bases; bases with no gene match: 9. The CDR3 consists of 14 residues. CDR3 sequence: CSVQGLAGADTQYF. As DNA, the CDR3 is TGCAGCGTGCAAGGACTAGCCGGGGCAGATACGCAGTATTTT.

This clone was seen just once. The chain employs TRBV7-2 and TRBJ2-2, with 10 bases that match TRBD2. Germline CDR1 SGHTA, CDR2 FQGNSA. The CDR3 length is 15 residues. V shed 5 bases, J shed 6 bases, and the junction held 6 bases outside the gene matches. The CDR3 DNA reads TGTGCCAGCAGCCTAAGCGGGAGGGCCCCCGGGGAGCTGTTTTTT. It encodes CASSLSGRAPGELFF.

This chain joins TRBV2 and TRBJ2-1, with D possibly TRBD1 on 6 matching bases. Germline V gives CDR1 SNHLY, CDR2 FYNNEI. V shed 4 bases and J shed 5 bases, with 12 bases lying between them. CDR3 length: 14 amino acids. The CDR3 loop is CASSVETGNNEQFF. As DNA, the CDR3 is TGTGCCAGCAGTGTCGAGACAGGTAACAATGAGCAGTTCTTC.

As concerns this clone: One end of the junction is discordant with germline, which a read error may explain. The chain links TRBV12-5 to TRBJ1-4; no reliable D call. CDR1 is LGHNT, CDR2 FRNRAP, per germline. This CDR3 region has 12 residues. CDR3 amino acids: CASGARAQRGVF. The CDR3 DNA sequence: TGTGCTAGTGGTGCGCGGGCGCAGAGAGGAGTTTTT.

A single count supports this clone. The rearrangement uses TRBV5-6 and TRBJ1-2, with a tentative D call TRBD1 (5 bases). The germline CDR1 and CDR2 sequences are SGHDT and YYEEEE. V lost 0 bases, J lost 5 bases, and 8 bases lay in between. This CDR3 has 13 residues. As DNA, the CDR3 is TGTGCCAGCAGCTTGGACAGGCAGTATGGCTACACCTTC. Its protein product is CASSLDRQYGYTF.

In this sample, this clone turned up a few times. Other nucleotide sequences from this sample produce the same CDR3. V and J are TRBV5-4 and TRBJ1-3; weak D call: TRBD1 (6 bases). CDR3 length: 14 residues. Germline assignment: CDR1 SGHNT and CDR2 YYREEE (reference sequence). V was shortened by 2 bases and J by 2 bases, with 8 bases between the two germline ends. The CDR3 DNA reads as TGTGCCAGCAGCTTACAGGGCCCTGGAAACACCATATATTTT. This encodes CASSLQGPGNTIYF.

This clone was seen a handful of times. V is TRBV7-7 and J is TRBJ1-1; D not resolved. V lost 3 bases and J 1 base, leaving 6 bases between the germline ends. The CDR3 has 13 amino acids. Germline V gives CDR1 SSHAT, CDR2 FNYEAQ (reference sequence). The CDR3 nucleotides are TGTGCCAGCAGCTTTTCAGGGAACACTGAAGCTTTCTTT. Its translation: CASSFSGNTEAFF.

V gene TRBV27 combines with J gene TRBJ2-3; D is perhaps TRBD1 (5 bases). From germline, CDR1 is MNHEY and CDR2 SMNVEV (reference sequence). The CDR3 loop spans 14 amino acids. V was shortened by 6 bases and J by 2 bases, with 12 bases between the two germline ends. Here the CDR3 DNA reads TGTGCCAGCAGATCCTGGACACCCACAGATACGCAGTATTTT. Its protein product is CASRSWTPTDTQYF.

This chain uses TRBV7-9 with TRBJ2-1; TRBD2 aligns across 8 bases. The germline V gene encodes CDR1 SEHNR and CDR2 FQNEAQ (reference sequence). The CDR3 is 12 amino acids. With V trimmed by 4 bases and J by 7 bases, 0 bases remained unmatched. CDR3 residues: CASSSGGNEQFF. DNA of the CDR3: TGTGCCAGCAGCTCGGGAGGGAATGAGCAGTTCTTC.

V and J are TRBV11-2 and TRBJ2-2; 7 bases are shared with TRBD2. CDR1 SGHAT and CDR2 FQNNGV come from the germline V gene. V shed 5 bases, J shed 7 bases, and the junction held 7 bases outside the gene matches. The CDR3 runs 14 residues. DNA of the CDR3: TGTGCCAGCAGCCTAGTAACGGGGGGCGGGGAGCTGTTTTTT. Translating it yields CASSLVTGGGELFF.

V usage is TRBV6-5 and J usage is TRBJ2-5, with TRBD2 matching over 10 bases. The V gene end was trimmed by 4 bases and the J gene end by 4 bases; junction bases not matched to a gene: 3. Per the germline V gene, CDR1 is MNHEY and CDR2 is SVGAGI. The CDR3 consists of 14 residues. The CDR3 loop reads CASSSRTSGETQYF. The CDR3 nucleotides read TGTGCCAGCAGTTCCAGGACTAGCGGAGAGACCCAGTACTTC.

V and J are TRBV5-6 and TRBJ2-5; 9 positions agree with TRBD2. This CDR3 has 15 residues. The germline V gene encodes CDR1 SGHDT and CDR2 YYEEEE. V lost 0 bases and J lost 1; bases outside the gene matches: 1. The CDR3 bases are TGTGCCAGCAGCTTGGCTAGCGGGGTCCAAGAGACCCAGTACTTC. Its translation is CASSLASGVQETQYF.

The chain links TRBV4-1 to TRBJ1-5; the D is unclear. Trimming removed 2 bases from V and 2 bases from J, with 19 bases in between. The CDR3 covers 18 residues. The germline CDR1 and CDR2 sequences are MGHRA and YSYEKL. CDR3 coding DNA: TGCGCCAGCAGCCAAACCGACCGTGGAACAAGCGGCAATCAGCCCCAGCATTTT. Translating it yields CASSQTDRGTSGNQPQHF.

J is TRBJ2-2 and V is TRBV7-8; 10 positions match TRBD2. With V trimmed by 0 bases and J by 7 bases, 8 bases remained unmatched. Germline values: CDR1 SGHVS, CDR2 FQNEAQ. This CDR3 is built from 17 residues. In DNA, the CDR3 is TGTGCCAGCAGCTTAGCCGTTTCTAGCGGGAGTCACGGGGAGCTGTTTTTT. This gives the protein CASSLAVSSGSHGELFF.

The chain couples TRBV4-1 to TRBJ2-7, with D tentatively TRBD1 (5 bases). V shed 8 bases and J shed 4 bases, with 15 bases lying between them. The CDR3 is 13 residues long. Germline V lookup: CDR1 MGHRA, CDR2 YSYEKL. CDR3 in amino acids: CASGPPGFYEQYF. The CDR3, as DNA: TGCGCCAGCGGCCCTCCAGGGTTTTACGAGCAGTACTTC.

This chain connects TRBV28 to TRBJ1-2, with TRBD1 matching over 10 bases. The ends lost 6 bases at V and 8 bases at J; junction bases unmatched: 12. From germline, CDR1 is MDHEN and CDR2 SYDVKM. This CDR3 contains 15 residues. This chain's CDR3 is CASSPSQDRGRGYTF. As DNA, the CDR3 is TGTGCCAGCAGCCCATCCCAGGACAGGGGGAGAGGCTACACCTTC.

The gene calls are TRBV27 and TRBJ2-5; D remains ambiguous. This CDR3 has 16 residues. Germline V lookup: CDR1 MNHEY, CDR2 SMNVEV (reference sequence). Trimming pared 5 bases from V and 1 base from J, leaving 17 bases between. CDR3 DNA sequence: TGTGCCAGCAGTACCGCTAGAGCCTTTTTCCAAGAGACCCAGTACTTC. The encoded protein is CASSTARAFFQETQYF.

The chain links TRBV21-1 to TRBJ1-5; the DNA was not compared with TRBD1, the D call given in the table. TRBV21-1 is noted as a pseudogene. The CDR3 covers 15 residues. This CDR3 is CASSLLTARNQPQHF. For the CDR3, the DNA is TGTGCCAGCAGTCTGTTGACAGCGCGCAATCAGCCCCAGCATTTT.

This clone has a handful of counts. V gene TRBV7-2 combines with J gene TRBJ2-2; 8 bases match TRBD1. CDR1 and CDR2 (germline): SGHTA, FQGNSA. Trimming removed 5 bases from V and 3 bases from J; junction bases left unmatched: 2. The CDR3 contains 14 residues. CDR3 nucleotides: TGTGCCAGCAGCAAGACAGGGGACACCGGGGAGCTGTTTTTT. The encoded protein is CASSKTGDTGELFF.

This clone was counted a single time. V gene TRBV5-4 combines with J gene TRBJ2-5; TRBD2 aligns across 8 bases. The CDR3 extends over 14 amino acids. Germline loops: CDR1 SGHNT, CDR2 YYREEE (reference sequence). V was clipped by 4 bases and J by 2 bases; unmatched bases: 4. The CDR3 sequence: CASSLKRGQETQYF. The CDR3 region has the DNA TGTGCCAGCAGCCTAAAGCGGGGGCAAGAGACCCAGTACTTC.

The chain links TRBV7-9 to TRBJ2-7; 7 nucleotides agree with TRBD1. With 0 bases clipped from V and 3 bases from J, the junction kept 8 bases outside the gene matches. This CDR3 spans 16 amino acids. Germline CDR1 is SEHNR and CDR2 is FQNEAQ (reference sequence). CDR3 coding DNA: TGTGCCAGCAGCTTAGCCCTTCACAGGGGCAACTACGAGCAGTACTTC. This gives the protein CASSLALHRGNYEQYF.

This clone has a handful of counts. This chain's CDR3 is CASSLDAKQGWSEQYF. DNA for the CDR3: TGTGCCAGCAGCTTAGATGCGAAACAGGGATGGTCCGAGCAGTACTTC. This chain links TRBV11-3 with TRBJ2-7; D is perhaps TRBD1 (6 bases). CDR1 is SGHNT and CDR2 is YENEEA in the germline V gene. Trimming left V 0 bases short and J 6 bases short, with 18 bases between. The CDR3 extends over 16 amino acids.

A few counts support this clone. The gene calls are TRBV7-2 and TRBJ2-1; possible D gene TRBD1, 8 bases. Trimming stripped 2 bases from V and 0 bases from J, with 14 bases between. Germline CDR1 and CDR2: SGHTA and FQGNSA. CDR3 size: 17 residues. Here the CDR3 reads CASSLSGTGLSYNEQFF. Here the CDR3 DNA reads TGTGCCAGCAGCTTAAGCGGGACAGGTCTCTCCTACAATGAGCAGTTCTTC.

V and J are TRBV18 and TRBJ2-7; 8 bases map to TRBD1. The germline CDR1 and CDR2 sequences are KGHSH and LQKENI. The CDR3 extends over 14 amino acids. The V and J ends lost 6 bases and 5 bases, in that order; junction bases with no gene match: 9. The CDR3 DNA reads TGTGCCAGCTCTTTCGGACAGGGAATCGACGAGCAGTACTTC. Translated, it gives CASSFGQGIDEQYF.

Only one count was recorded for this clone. The CDR3 here is CASSLGAQTINYGYTF. CDR3 coding DNA: TGCGCCAGCAGCCTGGGGGCGCAGACGATAAACTATGGCTACACCTTC. The J gene is TRBJ1-2, the V gene TRBV5-1; possible D gene TRBD1, 6 bases. This CDR3 spans 16 amino acids. Germline CDR1 SGHRS, CDR2 YFSETQ. Trimming took off 4 bases at V and 2 bases at J, with 18 bases between the two ends. Complete variable domain (other parts from reference TRBV5-1 and TRBJ1-2): KAGVTQTPRYLIKTRGQQVTLSCSPISGHRSVSWYQQTPGQGLQFLFEYFSETQRNKGNFPGRFSGRQFSNSRSEMNVSTLELGDSALYLCASSLGAQTINYGYTFGSGTRLTVV.

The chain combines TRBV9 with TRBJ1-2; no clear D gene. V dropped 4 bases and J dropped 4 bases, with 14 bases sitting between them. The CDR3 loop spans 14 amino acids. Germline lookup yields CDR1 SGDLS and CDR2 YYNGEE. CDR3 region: CASSTSGGSYGYTF. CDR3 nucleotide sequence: TGTGCCAGCAGCACCTCGGGCGGGTCCTATGGCTACACCTTC.